The clone carrying this T cell receptor (beta chain) was counted between two and nine times. Antigen: not known. The sample belongs to a study of response to subunit inactivated influenza vaccine. From the RT-PCR reads, TCRdb called clonotypes with MiXCR, one entry per CDR3 protein. The sample has about 700,000 distinct CDR3 sequences; roughly 14% are singletons. Broader study findings: Few new T cells, the authors suggested, are recruited by each seasonal influenza vaccination.

The V and J ends lost 8 bases and 0 bases, in that order; junction bases with no gene match: 13. The CDR3 loop spans 16 amino acids. The rearrangement links TRBV5-3 to TRBJ1-1; 7 bases agree with TRBD1. TRBV5-3 counts as an open reading frame of uncertain function. The receptor was isolated from a man aged 45 to 65 who received an inactivated influenza vaccine. The source material was PBMCs from blood, sampled roughly 15 days before vaccination. The CDR3 sequence: CAREPGQWELNTEAFF. CDR3 DNA sequence: TGTGCCAGGGAGCCGGGACAGTGGGAATTGAACACTGAAGCTTTCTTT.